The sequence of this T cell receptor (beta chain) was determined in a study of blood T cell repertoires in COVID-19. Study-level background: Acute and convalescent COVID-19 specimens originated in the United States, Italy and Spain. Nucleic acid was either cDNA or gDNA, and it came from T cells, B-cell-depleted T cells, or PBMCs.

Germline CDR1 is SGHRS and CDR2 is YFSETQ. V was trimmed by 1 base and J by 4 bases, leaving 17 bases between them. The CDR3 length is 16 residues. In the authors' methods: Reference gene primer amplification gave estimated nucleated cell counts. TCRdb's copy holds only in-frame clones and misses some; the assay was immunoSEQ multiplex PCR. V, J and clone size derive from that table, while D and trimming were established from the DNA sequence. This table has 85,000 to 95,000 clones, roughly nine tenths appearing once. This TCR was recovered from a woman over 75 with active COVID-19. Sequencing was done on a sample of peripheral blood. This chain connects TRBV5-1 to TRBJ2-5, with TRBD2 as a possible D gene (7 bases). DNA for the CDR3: TGCGCCAGCAGCTTGTTAGGGGGGGACCTCGGAGAGACCCAGTACTTC. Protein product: CASSLLGGDLGETQYF.